This T cell receptor beta chain came from a study of cytomegalovirus exposure and HLA in healthy donors. Points from the study as a whole: The study listed approximately 160 cytomegalovirus-associated TCR beta chains.

Comments on this clone: Its specificity is not known.

After removal of 3 bases from V and 6 bases from J, the junction contained 5 bases not matched to a gene. The CDR3 has 14 amino acids. Germline CDR1 reads MNHNS; CDR2 reads SASEGT. Primers included in the PCR were 60 Vbeta and 13 Jbeta primers. TCRdb's table, derived via immunoSEQ multiplex PCR, lists solely in-frame clones and lacks some. The table includes around 150,000 clones, around 79% detected once. This clonotype was sampled from a middle-aged man in good health and CMV-seronegative. The genes are TRBV6-1 and TRBJ1-2, with TRBD1 identical over 9 bases. Material: PBMCs. The CDR3: CASSENRGRDGYTF. For the CDR3, the DNA is TGTGCCAGCAGTGAGAACAGGGGGCGCGATGGCTACACCTTC.